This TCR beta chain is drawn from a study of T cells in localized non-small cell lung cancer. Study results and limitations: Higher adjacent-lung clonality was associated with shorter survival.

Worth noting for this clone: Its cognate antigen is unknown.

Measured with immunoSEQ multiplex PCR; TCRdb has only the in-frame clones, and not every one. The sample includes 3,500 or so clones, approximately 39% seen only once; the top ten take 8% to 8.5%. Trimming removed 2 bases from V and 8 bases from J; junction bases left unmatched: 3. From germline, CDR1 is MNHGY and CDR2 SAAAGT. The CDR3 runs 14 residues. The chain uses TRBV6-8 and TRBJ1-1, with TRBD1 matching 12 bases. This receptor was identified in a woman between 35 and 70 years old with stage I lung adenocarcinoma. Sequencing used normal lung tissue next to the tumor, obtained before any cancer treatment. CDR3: CASSYRGQGAEAFF. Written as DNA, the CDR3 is TGTGCCAGCAGTTACAGGGGACAGGGGGCAGAAGCTTTCTTT.